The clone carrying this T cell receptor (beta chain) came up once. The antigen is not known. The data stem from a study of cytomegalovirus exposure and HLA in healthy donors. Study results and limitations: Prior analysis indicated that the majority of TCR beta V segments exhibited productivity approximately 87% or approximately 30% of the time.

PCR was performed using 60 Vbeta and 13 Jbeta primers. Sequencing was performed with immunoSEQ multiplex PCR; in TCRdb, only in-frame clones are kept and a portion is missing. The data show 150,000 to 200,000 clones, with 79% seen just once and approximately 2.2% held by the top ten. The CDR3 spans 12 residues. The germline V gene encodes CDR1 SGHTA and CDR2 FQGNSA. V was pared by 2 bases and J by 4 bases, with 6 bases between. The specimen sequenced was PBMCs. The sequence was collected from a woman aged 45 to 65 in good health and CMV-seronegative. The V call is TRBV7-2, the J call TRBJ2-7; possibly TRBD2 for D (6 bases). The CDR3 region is CASSLRGYEQYF. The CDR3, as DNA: TGTGCCAGCAGCTTACGGGGGTACGAGCAGTACTTC. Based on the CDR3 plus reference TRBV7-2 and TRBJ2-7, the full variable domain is GAGVSQSPSNKVTEKGKDVELRCDPISGHTALYWYRQSLGQGLEFLIYFQGNSAPDKSGLPSDRFSAERTGGSVSTLTIQRTQQEDSAVYLCASSLRGYEQYFGPGTRLTVT.